This T cell receptor beta chain is from a study of T cell responses to AZD1222 COVID-19 vaccine. Study-wide points: Repertoires were obtained solely post-peak T cell response. As reported, nearly half of all spike-specific TCRs target variant regions that are unmutated. Donors were mostly white British, more females; clonal diversity possibly underestimated. Recipients of AZD1222 seropositive at baseline numbered only 5 to 7.

The protocol was immunoSEQ multiplex PCR, while the TCRdb copy is restricted to in-frame clones and leaves out a portion. The data show approximately 120,000 clones, approximately 91% seen once. On this clone itself: The antigen remains unidentified.

Germline CDR1 LGHNA, CDR2 YNFKEQ. The CDR3 totals 17 residues. V was clipped by 1 base and J by 0 bases; unmatched bases: 2. The receptor was isolated from an adult in good health. V usage is TRBV4-2 and J usage is TRBJ2-7; TRBD2 aligns across 14 bases. Material: peripheral blood, obtained on day 0 of AZD1222 vaccination. The CDR3 DNA is TGTGCCAGCAGCCAAGGGGGACTAGCGGGAGCCTCCTACGAGCAGTACTTC. It codes for CASSQGGLAGASYEQYF.